This T cell receptor (beta chain) was found in a study of blood T cell repertoires in COVID-19. Looking at the study overall: The origin of the acute and convalescent COVID-19 samples was the United States, Italy and Spain.

Germline CDR1 is WNHNN and CDR2 is SYGVQD (reference sequence). V lost 4 bases and J 1 base, leaving 11 bases between the germline ends. This CDR3 is built from 15 residues. The repertoire was sequenced with immunoSEQ multiplex PCR; TCRdb's copy has only in-frame clones and lacks some. The table lists 250,000 to 300,000 clones, approximately 85% of them singletons, with 11% in the top ten. Sequenced sample: peripheral blood. This chain connects TRBV10-1 to TRBJ2-1; D is possibly TRBD1 (6 bases). This clonotype was sampled from a woman in her 70s with acute or convalescent COVID-19. This chain's CDR3 is CASSVGGRSYNEQFF. The CDR3 DNA sequence: TGCGCCAGCAGTGTTGGGGGCCGATCCTACAATGAGCAGTTCTTC.